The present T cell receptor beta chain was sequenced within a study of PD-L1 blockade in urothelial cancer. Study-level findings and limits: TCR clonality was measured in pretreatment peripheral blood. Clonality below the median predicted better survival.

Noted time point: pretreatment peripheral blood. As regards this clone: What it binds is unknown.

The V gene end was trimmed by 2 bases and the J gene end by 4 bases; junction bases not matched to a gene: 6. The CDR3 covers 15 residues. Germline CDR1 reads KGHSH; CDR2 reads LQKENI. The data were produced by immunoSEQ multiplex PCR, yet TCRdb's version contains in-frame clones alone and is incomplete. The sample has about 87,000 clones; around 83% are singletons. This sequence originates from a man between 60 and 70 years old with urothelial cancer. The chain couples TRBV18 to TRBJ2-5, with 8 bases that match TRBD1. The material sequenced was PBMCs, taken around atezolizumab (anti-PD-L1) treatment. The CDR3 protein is CASSPVSRGRETQYF. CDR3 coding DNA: TGTGCCAGCTCACCAGTCTCCAGGGGGCGAGAGACCCAGTACTTC.